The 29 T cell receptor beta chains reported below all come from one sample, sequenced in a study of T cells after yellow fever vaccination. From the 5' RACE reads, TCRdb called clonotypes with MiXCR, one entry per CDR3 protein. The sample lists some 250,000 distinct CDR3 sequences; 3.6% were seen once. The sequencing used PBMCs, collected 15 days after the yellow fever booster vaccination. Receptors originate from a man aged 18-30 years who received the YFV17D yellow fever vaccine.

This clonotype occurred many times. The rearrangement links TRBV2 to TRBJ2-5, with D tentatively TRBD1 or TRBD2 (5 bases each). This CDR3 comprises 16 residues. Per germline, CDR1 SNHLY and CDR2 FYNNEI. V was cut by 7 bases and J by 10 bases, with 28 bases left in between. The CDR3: CASMEGTGPFGWDQYF. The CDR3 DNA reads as TGTGCCAGCATGGAAGGCACGGGACCCTTCGGGTGGGACCAGTACTTC.

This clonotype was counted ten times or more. In DNA form, the CDR3 reads TGCGCCAGCAGCTTGGAGTCTGGGACAGCCTACGAGCAGTACTTC. It specifies CASSLESGTAYEQYF. This chain links TRBV5-1 with TRBJ2-7; TRBD1 matches at 7 bases. The CDR3 length is 15 residues. In germline, CDR1 is SGHRS, CDR2 YFSETQ. Trimming cost V 0 bases and J 2 bases; bases outside gene matches: 5.

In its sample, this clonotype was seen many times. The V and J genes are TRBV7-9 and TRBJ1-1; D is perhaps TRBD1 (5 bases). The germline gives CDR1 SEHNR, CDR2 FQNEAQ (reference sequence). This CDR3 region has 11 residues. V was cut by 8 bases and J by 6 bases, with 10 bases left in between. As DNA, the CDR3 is TGTGCCAGCCGTGGGGGGGCTGAAGCTTTCTTT. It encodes CASRGGAEAFF.

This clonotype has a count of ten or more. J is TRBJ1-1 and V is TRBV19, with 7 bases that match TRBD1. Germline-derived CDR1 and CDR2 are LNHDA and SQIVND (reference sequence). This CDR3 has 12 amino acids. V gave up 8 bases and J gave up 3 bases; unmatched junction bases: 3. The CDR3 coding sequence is TGTGCCAGTCGACAGGGCTACACTGAAGCTTTCTTT. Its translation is CASRQGYTEAFF. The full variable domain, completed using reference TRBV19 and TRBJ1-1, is DGGITQSPKYLFRKEGQNVTLSCEQNLNHDAMYWYRQDPGQGLRLIYYSQIVNDFQKGDIAEGYSVSREKKESFPLTVTSAQKNPTAFYLCASRQGYTEAFFGQGTRLTVV.

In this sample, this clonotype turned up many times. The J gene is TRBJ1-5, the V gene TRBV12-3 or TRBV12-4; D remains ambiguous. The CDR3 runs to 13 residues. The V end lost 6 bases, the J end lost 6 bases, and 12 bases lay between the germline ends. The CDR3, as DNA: TGTGCCAGCAGCCTCCTACTCAGTCAGCCCCAGCATTTT. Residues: CASSLLLSQPQHF.

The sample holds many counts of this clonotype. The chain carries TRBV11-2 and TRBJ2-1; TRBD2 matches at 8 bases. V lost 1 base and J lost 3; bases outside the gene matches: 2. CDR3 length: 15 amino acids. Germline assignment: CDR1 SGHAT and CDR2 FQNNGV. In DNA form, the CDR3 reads TGTGCCAGCAGCTTAGCCAGCGGGGGCTACAATGAGCAGTTCTTC. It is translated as CASSLASGGYNEQFF. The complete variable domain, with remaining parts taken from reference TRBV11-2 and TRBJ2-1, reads EAGVAQSPRYKIIEKRQSVAFWCNPISGHATLYWYQQILGQGPKLLIQFQNNGVVDDSQLPKDRFSAERLKGVDSTLKIQPAKLEDSAVYLCASSLASGGYNEQFFGPGTRLTVL.

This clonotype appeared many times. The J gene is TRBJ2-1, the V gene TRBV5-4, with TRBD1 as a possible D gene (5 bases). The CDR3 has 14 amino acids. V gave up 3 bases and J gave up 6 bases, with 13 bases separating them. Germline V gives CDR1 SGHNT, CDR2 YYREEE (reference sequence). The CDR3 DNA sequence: TGTGCCAGCAGCTACGGACCAGGGATCAATGAGCAGTTCTTC. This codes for CASSYGPGINEQFF.

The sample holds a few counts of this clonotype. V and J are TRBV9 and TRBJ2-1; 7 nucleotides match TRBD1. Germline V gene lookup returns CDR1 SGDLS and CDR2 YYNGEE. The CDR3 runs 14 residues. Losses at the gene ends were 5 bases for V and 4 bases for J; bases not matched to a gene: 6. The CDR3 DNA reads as TGTGCCAGCAGAAAGGGGACAGCTTACAATGAGCAGTTCTTC. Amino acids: CASRKGTAYNEQFF. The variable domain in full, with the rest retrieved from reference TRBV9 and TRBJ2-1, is DSGVTQTPKHLITATGQRVTLRCSPRSGDLSVYWYQQSLDQGLQFLIQYYNGEERAKGNILERFSAQQFPDLHSELNLSSLELGDSALYFCASRKGTAYNEQFFGPGTRLTVL.

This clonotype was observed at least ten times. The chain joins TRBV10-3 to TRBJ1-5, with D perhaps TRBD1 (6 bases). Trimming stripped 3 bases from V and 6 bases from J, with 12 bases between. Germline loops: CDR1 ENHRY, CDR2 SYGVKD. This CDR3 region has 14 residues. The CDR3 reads CAISDVGGRQPQHF. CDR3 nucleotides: TGTGCCATCAGTGATGTTGGGGGGCGTCAGCCCCAGCATTTT.

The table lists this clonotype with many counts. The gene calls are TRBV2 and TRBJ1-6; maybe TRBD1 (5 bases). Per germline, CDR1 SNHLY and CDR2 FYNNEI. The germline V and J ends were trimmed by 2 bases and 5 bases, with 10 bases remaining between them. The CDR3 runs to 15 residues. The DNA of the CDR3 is TGTGCCAGCAGTGAATGGGGGGAAGATAATTCACCCCTCCACTTT. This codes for CASSEWGEDNSPLHF.

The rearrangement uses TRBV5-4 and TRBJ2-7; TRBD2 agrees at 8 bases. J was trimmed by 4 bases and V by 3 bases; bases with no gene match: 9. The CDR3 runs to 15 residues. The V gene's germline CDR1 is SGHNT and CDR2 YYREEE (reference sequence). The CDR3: CASSSEGRGEYEQYF. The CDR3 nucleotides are TGTGCCAGCAGCTCCGAGGGGCGGGGGGAATACGAGCAGTACTTC. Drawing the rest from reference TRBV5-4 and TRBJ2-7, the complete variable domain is ETGVTQSPTHLIKTRGQQVTLRCSSQSGHNTVSWYQQALGQGPQFIFQYYREEENGRGNFPPRFSGLQFPNYSSELNVNALELDDSALYLCASSSEGRGEYEQYFGPGTRLTVT.

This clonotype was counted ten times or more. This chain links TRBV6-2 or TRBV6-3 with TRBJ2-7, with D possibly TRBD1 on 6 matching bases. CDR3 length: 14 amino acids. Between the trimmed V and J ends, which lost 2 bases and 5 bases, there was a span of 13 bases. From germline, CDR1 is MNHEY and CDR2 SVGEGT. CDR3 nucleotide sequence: TGTGCCAGCAGTTACCTGCCAGGGGTCCACGAGCAGTACGTC. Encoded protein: CASSYLPGVHEQYV.

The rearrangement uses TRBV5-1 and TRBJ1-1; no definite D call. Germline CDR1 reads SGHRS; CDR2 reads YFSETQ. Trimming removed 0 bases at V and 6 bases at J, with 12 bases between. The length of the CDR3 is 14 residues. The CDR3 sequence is CASSLGAARPEAFF. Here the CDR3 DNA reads TGCGCCAGCAGCTTGGGTGCGGCACGCCCTGAAGCTTTCTTT.

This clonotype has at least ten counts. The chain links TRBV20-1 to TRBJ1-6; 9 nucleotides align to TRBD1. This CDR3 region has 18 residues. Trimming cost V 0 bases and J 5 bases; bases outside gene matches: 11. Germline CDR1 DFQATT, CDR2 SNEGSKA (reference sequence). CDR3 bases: TGCAGTGCTAGAGATCCCGTAGGACAGGGGCGACATAATTCACCCCTCCACTTT. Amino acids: CSARDPVGQGRHNSPLHF.

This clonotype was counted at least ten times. CDR3 nucleotides: TGTGCCAGCAGTCCCCGGAGGACAGACCAAGAGACCCAGTACTTC. It codes for CASSPRRTDQETQYF. The rearrangement links TRBV12-3 or TRBV12-4 to TRBJ2-5, with D perhaps matching TRBD1 (6 bases). This CDR3 contains 15 residues. V was clipped by 5 bases and J by 0 bases, with 13 bases between them.

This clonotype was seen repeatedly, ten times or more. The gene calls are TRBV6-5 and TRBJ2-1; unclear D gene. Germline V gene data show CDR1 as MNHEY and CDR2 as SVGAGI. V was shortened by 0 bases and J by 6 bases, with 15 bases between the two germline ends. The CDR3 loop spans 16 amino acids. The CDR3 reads CASSYSKSHPPNEQFF. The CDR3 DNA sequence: TGTGCCAGCAGTTACTCGAAAAGCCACCCACCCAATGAGCAGTTCTTC.

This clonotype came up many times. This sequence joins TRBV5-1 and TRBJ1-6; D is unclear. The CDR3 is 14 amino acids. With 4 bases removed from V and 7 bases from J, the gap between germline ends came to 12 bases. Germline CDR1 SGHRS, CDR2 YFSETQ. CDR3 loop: CASSAIGENSPLHF. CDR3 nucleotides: TGCGCCAGCAGCGCGATCGGGGAGAATTCACCCCTCCACTTT.

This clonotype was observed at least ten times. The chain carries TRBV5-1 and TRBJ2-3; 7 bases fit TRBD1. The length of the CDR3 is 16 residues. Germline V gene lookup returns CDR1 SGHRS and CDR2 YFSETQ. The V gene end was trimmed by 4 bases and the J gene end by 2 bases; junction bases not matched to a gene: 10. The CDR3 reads CASSTQGDRVTDTQYF. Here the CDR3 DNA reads TGCGCCAGCAGCACCCAGGGGGATCGGGTCACAGATACGCAGTATTTT.

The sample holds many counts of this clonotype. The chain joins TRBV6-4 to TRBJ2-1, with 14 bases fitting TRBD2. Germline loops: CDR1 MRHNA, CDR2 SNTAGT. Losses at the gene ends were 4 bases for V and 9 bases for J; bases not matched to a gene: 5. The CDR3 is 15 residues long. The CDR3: CASSGLAGGQSEQFF. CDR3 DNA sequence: TGTGCCAGCAGTGGACTAGCGGGGGGGCAAAGTGAGCAGTTCTTC.

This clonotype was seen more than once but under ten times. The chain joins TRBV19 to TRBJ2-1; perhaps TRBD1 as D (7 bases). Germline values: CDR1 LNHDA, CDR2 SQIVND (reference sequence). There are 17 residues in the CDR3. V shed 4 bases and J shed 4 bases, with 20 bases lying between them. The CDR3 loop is CASSRGLGTAPYNEQFF. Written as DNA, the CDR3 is TGTGCCAGTAGTAGGGGACTCGGGACAGCTCCTTACAATGAGCAGTTCTTC.

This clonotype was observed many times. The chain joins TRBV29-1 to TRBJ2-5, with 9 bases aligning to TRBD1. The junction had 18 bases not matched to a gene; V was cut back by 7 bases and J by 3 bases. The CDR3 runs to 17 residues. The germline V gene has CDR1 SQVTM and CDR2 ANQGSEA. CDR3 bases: TGCAGCGGCTCCGGGACAGGGTTTCTATCATCCAAAGAGACCCAGTACTTC. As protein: CSGSGTGFLSSKETQYF.

CDR3 loop: CASSLLIRDGGSEAFF. The CDR3 bases are TGTGCCAGCAGCCTCCTAATCCGGGACGGCGGATCTGAAGCTTTCTTT. The gene calls are TRBV7-2 and TRBJ1-1, with D perhaps matching TRBD1 (5 bases). The CDR3 length is 16 residues. V lost 5 bases and J 6 bases, leaving 22 bases between the germline ends. Germline loops: CDR1 SGHTA, CDR2 FQGNSA.

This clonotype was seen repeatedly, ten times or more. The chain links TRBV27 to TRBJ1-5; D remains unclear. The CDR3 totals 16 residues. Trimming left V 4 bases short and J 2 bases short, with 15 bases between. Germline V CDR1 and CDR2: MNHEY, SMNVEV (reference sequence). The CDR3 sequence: CASSSLGTEGNQPQHF. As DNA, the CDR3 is TGTGCCAGCAGTTCACTGGGCACCGAGGGCAATCAGCCCCAGCATTTT.

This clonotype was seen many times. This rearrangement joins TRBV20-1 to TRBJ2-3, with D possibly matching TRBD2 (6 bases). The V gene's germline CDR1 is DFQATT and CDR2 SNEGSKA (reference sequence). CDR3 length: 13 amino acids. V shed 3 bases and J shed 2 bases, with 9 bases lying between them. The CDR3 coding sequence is TGCAGTGCTAGCGGGGGAGACACAGATACGCAGTATTTT. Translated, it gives CSASGGDTDTQYF.

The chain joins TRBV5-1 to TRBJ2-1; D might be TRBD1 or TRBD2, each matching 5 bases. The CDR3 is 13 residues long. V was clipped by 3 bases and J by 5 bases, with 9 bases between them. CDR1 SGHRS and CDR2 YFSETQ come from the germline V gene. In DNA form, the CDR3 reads TGCGCCAGCAGCTACGGGACGGACAATGAGCAGTTCTTC. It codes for CASSYGTDNEQFF.

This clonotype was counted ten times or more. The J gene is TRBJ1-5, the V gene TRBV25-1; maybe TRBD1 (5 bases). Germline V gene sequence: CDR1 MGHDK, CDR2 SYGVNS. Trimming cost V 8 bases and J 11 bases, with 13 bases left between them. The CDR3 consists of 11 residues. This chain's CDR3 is CASGDGGTQHF. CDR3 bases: TGTGCCAGCGGAGATGGGGGGACCCAGCATTTT.

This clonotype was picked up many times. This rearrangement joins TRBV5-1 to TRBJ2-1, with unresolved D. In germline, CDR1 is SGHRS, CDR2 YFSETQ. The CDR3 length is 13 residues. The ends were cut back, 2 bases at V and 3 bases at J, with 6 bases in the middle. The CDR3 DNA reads TGCGCCAGCAGCTTCGACATCTACAATGAGCAGTTCTTC. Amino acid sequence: CASSFDIYNEQFF.

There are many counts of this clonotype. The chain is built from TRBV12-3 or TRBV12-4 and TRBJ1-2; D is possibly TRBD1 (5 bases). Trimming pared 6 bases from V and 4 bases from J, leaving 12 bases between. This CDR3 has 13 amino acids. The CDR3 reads CASRLQGGYGYTF. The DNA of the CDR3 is TGTGCCAGCAGACTTCAGGGTGGCTATGGCTACACCTTC.

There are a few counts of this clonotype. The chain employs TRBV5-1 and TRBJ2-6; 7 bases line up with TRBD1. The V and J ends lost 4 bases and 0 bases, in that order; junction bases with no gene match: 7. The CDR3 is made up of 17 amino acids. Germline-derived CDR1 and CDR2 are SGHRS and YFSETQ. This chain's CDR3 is CASSPGTVSSGANVLTF. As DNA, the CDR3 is TGCGCCAGCAGCCCCGGGACAGTCAGCTCTGGGGCCAACGTCCTGACTTTC.